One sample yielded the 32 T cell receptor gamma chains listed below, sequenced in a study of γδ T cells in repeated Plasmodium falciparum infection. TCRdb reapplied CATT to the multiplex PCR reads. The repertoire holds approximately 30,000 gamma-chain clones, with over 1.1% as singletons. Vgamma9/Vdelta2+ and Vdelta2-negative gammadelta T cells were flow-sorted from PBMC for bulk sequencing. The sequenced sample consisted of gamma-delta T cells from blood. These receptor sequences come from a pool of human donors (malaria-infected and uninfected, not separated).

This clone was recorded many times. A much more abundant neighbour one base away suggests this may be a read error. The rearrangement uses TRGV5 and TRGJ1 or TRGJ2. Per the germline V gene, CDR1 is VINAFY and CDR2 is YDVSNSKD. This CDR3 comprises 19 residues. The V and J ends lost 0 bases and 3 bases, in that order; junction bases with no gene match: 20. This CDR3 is CATWDRRGIGPKGYYKKLF. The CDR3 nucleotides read TGTGCCACCTGGGACAGGCGTGGGATAGGGCCGAAGGGTTATTATAAGAAACTCTTT.

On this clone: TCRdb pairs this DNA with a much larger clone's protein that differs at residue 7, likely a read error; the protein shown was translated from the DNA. The CDR3, as DNA: TGTGCCACCTGGGGGTATGAGAAACTCTTT. Translation gives CATWGYEKLF. The rearrangement joins TRGV8 to TRGJ1 or TRGJ2. Here the J gene was assigned by germline matching of the DNA, as TCRdb has none. V was pared by 5 bases and J by 11 bases, with 6 bases of the junction left unmatched. This CDR3 region has 10 residues. The germline gives CDR1 VENAVY, CDR2 YDSYNSRV.

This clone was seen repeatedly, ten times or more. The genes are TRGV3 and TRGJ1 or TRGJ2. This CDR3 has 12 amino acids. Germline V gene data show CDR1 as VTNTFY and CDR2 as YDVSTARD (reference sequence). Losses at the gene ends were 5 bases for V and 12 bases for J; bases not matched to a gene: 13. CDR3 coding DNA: TGTGCCACCTGGGCCGTCGTGGTTAGGAAACTCTTT. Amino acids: CATWAVVVRKLF.

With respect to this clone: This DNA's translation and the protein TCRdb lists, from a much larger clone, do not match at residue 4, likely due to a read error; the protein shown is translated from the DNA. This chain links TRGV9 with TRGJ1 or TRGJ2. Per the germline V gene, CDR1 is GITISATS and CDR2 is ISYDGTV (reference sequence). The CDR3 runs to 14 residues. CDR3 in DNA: TGTGCCTTGAGGGAGTCCCCAACTTATTATAAGAAACTCTTT. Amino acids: CALRESPTYYKKLF.

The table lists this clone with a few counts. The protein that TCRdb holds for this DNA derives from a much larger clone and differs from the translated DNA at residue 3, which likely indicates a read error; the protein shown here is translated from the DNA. The CDR3 sequence: CARGELGKKIKVF. For the CDR3, the DNA is TGTGCGCGGGGAGAGTTGGGCAAAAAAATCAAGGTATTT. The chain recombines TRGV9 with TRGJP. TCRdb lists no J gene, so it was determined here by aligning the DNA to germline. The CDR3 is made up of 13 amino acids. CDR1 is GITISATS and CDR2 is ISYDGTV in the germline V gene (reference sequence).

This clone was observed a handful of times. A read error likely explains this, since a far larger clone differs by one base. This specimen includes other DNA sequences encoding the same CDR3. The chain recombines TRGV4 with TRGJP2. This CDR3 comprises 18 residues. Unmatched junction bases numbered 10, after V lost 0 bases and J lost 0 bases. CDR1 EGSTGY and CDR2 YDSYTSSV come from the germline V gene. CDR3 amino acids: CATWDGLALYSSDWIKTF. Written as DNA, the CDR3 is TGTGCCACCTGGGATGGGCTCGCTCTATATAGTAGTGATTGGATCAAGACGTTT.

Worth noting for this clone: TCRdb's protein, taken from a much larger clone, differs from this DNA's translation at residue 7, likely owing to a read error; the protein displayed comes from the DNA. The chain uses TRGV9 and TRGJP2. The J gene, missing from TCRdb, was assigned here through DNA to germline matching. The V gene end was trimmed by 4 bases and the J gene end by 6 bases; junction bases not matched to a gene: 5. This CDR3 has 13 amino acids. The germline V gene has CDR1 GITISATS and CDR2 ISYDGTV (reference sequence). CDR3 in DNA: TGTGCCTTGTGGGACGGTGGTGATTGGATCAAGACGTTT. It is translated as CALWDGGDWIKTF.

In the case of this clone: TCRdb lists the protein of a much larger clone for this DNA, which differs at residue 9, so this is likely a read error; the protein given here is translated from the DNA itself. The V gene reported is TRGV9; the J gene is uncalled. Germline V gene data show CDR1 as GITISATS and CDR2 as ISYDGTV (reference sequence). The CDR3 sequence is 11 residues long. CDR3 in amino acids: CASTTGWFEIF. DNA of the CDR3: TGTGCCTCGACCACTGGTTGGTTCGAGATATTT.

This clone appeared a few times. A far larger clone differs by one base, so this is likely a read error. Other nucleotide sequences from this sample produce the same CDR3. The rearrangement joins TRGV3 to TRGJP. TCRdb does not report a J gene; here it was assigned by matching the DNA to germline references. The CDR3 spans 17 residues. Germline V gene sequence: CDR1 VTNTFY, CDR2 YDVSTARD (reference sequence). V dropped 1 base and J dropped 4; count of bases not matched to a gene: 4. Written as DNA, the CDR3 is TGTGCCACCTGGGACAGTATTCAAGAGTTGGGCAAAAAAATCAAGGTATTT. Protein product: CATWDSIQELGKKIKVF.

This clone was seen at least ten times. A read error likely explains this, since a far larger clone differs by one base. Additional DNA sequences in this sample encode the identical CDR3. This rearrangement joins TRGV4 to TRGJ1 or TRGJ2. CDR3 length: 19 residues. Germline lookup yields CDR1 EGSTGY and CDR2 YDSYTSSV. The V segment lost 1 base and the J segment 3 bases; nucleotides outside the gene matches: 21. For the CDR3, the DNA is TGTGCCACCTGGGATGGACTAGAGTGGATGCACGACTCTTATTATAAGAAACTCTTT. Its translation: CATWDGLEWMHDSYYKKLF.

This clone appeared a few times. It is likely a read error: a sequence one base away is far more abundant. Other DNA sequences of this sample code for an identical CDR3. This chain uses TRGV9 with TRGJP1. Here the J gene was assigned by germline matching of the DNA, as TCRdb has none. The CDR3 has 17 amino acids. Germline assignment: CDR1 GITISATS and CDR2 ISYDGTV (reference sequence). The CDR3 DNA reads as TGTGCCTTGTGGGAGGTGCACAATCGGTCCACCGGTTGGTTCAAGATATTT. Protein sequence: CALWEVHNRSTGWFKIF.

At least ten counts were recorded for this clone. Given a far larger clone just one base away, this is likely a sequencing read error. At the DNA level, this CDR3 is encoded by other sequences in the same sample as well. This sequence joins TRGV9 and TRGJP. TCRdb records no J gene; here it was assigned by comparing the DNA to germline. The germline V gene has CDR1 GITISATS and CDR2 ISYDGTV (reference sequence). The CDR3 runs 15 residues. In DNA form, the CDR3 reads TGTGCCTTGTGGGAGTCAGAGTTGGGCAAGAAAATCAAGGTATTT. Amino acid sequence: CALWESELGKKIKVF.

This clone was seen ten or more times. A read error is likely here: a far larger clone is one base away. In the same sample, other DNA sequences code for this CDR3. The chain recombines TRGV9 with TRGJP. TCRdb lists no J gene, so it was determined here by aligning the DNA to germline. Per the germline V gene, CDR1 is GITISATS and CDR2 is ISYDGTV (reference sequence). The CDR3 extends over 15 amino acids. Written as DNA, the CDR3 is TGTGCCTTGTGGATACAAGAGCTGGGCAAAAAAATCAAGGTATTT. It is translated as CALWIQELGKKIKVF.

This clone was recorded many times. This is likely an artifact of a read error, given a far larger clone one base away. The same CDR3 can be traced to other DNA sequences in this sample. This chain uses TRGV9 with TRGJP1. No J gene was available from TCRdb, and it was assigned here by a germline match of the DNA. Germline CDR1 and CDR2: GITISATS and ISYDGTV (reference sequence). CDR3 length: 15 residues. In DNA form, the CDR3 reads TGTGCCTTGTGGGAGGTTAATACCACCGGTTGGTTCAAGATATTT. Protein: CALWEVNTTGWFKIF.

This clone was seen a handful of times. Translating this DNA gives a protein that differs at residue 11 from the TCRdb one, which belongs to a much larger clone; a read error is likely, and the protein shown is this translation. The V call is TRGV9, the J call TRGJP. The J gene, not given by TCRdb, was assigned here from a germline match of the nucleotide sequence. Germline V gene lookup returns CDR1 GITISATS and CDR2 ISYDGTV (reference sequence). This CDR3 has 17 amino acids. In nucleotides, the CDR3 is TGTGCCTTGTGGGATAACCTAAACGGGTTGGACAAAAAAATCAAGGTATTT. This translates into CALWDNLNGLDKKIKVF.

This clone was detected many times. CDR3: CATWDIHYYKKLF. The CDR3 nucleotides read TGTGCCACCTGGGACATTCATTATTATAAGAAACTCTTT. The rearrangement uses TRGV5 and TRGJ1 or TRGJ2. Germline-derived CDR1 and CDR2 are VINAFY and YDVSNSKD. Germline trimming cut 2 bases from V and 2 bases from J; bases unmatched to any gene: 3. The CDR3 consists of 13 residues.

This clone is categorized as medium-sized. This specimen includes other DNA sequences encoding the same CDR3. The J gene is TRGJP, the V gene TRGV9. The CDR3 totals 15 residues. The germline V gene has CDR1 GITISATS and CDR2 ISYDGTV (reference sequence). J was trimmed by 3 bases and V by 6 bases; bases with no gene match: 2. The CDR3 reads CALWPQELGKKIKVF. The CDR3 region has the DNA TGTGCCTTGTGGCCGCAAGAGTTGGGCAAAAAAATCAAGGTATTT.

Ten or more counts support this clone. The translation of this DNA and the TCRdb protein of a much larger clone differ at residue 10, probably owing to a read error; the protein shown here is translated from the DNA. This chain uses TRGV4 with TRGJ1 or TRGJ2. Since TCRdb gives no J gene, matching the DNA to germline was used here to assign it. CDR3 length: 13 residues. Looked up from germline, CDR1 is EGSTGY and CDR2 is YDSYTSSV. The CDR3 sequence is CATWDGRLYRKLF. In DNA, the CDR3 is TGTGCCACCTGGGATGGGCGGCTTTATAGGAAACTCTTT.

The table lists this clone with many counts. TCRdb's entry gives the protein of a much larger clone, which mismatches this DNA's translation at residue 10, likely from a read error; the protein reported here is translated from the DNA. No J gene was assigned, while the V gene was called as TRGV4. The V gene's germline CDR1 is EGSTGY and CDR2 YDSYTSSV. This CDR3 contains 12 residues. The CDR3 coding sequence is TGTGCCACCTGGGTCCACGGCCATAAGGAACTCTTT. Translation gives CATWVHGHKELF.

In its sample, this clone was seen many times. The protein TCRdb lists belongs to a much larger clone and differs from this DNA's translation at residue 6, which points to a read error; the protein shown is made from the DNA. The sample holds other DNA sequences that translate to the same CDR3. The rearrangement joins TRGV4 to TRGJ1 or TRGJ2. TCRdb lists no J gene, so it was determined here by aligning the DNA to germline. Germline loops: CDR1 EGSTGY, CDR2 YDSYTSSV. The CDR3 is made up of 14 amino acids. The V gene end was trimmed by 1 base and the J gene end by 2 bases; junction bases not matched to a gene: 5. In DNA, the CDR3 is TGTGCCACCTGGGATGGATTGGATTATTATAAGAAACTCTTT. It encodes CATWDGLDYYKKLF.

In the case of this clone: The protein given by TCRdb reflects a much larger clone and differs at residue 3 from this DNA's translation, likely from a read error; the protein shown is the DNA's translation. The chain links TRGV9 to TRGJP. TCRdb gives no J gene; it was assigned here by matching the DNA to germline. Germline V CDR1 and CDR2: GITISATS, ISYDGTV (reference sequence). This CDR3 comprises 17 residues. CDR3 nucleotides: TGTGCCTCGTGGACGGTCCCGCAAGAGTTGGGCAAAAAAATCAAGGTATTT. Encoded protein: CASWTVPQELGKKIKVF.

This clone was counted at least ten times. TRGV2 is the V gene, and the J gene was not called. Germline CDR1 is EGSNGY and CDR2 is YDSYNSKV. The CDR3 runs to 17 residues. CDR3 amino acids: CATWDGPGVLGKKIKVF. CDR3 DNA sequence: TGTGCCACCTGGGACGGGCCCGGTGTGTTGGGCAAAAAAATCAAAGTATTT.

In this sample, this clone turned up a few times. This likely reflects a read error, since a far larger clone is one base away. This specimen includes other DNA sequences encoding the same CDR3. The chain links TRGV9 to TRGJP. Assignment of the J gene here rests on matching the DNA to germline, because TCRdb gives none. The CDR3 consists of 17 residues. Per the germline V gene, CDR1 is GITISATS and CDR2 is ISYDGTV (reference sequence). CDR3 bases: TGTGCTTTGTGGGAGGTGCAATCCGAGTTGGGCAAAAAAATCAAGGTATTT. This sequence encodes CALWEVQSELGKKIKVF.

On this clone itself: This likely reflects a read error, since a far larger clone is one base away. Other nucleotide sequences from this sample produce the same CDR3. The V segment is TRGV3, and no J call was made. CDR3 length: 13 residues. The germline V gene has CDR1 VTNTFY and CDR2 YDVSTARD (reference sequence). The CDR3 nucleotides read TGTGCCACCTGGGACACCTCTTATTATAAGAAGCTCTTT. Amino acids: CATWDTSYYKKLF.

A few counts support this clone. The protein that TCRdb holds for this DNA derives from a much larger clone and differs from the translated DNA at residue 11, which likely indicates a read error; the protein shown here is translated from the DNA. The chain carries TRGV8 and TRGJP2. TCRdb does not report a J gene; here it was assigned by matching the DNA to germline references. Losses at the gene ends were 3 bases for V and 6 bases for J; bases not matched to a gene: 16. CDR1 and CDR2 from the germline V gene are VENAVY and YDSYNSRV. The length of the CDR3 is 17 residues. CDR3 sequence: CATWDFSGRSGDWIKTF. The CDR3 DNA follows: TGTGCCACCTGGGATTTTTCGGGTAGGAGTGGTGATTGGATCAAGACGTTT.

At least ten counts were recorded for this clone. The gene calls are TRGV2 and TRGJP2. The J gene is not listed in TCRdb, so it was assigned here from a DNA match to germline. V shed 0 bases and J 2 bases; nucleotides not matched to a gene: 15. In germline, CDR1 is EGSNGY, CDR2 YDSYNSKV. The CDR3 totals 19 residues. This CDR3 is CATWDGREGPMSSDWIKTF. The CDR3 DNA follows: TGTGCCACCTGGGACGGGCGGGAGGGTCCCATGAGTAGTGATTGGATCAAGACGTTT.

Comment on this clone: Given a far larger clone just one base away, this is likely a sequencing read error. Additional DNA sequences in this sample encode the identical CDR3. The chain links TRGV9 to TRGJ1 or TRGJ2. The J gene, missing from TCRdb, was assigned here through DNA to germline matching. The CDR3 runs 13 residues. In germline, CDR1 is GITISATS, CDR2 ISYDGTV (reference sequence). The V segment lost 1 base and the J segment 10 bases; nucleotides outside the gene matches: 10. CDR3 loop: CALWEVTTDKKLF. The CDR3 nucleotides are TGTGCCTTGTGGGAGGTCACCACTGACAAGAAACTCTTT.

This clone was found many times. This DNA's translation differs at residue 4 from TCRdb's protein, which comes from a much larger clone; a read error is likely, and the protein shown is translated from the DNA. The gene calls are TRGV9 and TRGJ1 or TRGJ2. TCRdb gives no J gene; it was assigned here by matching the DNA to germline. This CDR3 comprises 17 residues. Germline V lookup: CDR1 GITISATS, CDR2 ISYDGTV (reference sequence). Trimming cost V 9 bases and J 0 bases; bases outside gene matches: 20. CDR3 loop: CALRLHNRQPNYYKKLF. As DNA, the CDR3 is TGTGCCTTGCGTCTCCACAACCGACAACCGAATTATTATAAGAAACTCTTT.

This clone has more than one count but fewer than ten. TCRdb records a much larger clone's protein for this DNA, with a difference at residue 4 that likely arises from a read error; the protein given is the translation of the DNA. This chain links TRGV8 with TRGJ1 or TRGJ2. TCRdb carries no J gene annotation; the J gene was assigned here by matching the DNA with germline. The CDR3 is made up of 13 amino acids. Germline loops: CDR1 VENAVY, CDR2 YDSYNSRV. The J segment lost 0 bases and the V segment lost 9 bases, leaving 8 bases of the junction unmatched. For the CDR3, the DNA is TGTGCCACCGGGCACTTGAATTATTATAAGAAACTCTTT. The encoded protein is CATGHLNYYKKLF.

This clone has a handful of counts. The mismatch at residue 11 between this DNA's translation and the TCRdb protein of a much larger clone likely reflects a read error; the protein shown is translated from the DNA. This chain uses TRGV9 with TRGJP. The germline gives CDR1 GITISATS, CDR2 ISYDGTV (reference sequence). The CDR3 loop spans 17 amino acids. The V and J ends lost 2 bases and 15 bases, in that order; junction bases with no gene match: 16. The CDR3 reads CALWEARVQRAKKIKVF. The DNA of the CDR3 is TGTGCCTTGTGGGAGGCCCGAGTTCAGCGGGCCAAAAAAATCAAGGTATTT.

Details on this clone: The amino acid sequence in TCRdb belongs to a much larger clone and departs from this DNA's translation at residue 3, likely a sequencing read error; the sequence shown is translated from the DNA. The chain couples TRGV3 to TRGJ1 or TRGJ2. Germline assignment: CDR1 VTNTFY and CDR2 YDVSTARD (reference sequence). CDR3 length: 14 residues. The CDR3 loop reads CAAWDRPNYYKKLF. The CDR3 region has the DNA TGTGCCGCCTGGGACAGGCCGAATTATTATAAGAAACTCTTT.

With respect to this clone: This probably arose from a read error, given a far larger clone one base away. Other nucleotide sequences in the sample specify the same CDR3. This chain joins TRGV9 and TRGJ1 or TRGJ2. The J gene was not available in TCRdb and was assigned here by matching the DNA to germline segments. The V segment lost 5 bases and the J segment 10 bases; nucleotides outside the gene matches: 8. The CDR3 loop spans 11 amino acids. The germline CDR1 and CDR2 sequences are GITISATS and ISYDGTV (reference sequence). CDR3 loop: CALWGLNKKLF. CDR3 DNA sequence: TGTGCCTTGTGGGGCCTCAACAAGAAACTCTTT.